This T cell receptor beta chain was recovered during a study of cytomegalovirus exposure and HLA in healthy donors. This CDR3 region has 13 residues. Germline trimming cut 10 bases from V and 1 base from J; bases unmatched to any gene: 5. The V gene's germline CDR1 is MNHEY and CDR2 SMNVEV (reference sequence). The PCR had 60 Vbeta and 13 Jbeta primers. Profiling relied on immunoSEQ multiplex PCR, and the TCRdb table lists in-frame clones only, not all of them. Of about 59,000 clones in the sample, 80% were seen once. What was sequenced was PBMCs. The sequence derives from a woman aged 40 to 50 in good health and CMV-seronegative. The V gene is TRBV27, the J gene TRBJ1-1; the match to TRBD1 covers 8 bases. The CDR3 region has the DNA TGTGCCACCACGGACAGGGCGAACACTGAAGCTTTCTTT. Protein sequence: CATTDRANTEAFF.